This T cell receptor (beta chain) is from a study of cytomegalovirus exposure and HLA in healthy donors. Study findings and constraints: When analyzed later, a missense DCLRE1C variant was found to be linked to TCR beta V- and J-gene trimming.

The PCR used 60 Vbeta and 13 Jbeta primers. The protocol was immunoSEQ multiplex PCR, while the TCRdb copy is restricted to in-frame clones and leaves out a portion. The sample shows about 150,000 clones, about 80% of them seen only once. This CDR3 has 15 residues. Per germline, CDR1 MNHNY and CDR2 SVGAGI (reference sequence). After removal of 0 bases from V and 3 bases from J, the junction contained 1 base not matched to a gene. A single count supports this clone. No antigen is known for it. This chain connects TRBV6-6 to TRBJ2-2; 7 bases align to TRBD1. The sequence was obtained from a young woman in good health and CMV-seropositive. The sample taken for sequencing was PBMCs. CDR3 nucleotides: TGTGCCAGCAGTTACTCTACAGGGGACACCGGGGAGCTGTTTTTT. Its translation is CASSYSTGDTGELFF.